Each of the 5 T cell receptor beta chains below was sequenced from the same sample in a study of T-cell memory formation after mild COVID-19. A single record per CDR3 protein comes from TCRdb applying MiXCR to the 5' RACE reads. Of roughly 400,000 distinct CDR3 sequences detected, 15% to 20% appear once; the ten largest clones hold 20% to 25%. Sequencing was done on a sample of PBMCs or a T cell subset sorted from them (not recorded which). All receptors come from a young man who had mild COVID-19 (a few samples of this study predate the infection). Cell type and time point are not known.

The chain uses TRBV5-6 and TRBJ2-7; 8 nucleotides match TRBD1. Unmatched junction bases numbered 5, after V lost 4 bases and J lost 2 bases. This CDR3 contains 14 residues. CDR1 is SGHDT, CDR2 YYEEEE, per germline. The CDR3 protein is CASSPDRAAYEQYV. The CDR3 DNA sequence: TGTGCCAGCAGCCCGGACAGGGCCGCCTACGAGCAGTACGTC.

The gene calls are TRBV11-1 and TRBJ2-7; TRBD2 is a possible D gene (5 bases). The V gene lost 0 bases and the J gene lost 5 bases, with 14 bases spanning the gap. This CDR3 contains 15 residues. Germline assignment: CDR1 SGHAT and CDR2 FQDESV (reference sequence). This chain's CDR3 is CASSLAGARLDEQYV. DNA of the CDR3: TGTGCCAGCAGCTTAGCGGGAGCCCGACTCGACGAGCAGTACGTC.

The chain is built from TRBV20-1 and TRBJ1-5; D is undetermined. V lost 5 bases and J lost 1, with 12 bases in between. The CDR3 extends over 14 amino acids. Germline CDR1 reads DFQATT; CDR2 reads SNEGSKA (reference sequence). The CDR3 DNA reads TGCAGTGCTTCGGACGGAACGAGCAATCAGCCCCAGCATTTT. Its protein product is CSASDGTSNQPQHF.

The CDR3 loop is CASSQDVGTDTQYF. The CDR3 region has the DNA TGCGCCAGCAGCCAAGATGTGGGTACAGATACGCAGTATTTT. This chain joins TRBV4-3 and TRBJ2-3; D ambiguous. This CDR3 is built from 14 residues. Per the germline V gene, CDR1 is LGHNA and CDR2 is YSLEER. V lost 0 bases and J lost 3, with 7 bases in between.

This clonotype has just a few counts. The chain couples TRBV12-3 or TRBV12-4 to TRBJ2-1; D uncertain. The CDR3 consists of 13 residues. Trimming removed 3 bases at V and 7 bases at J, with 10 bases between. Written as DNA, the CDR3 is TGTGCCAGCAGTTTTCTGGTAAATAATGAGCAGTTCTTC. Translation gives CASSFLVNNEQFF.